These 26 T cell receptor beta chains share one sample of origin, sequenced in a study of cytomegalovirus exposure and HLA in healthy donors. This PCR relied on a set of 60 Vbeta primers and 13 Jbeta primers. Repertoires were generated with immunoSEQ multiplex PCR, while TCRdb's copy carries only in-frame clones and drops some. The data hold some 110,000 clones, with around 80% observed a single time. The source material was PBMCs. All receptors come from a man aged 18 to 29 in good health and CMV-seronegative.

V and J are TRBV4-2 and TRBJ2-3; the D is unclear. CDR3 length equals 13 residues. In germline, CDR1 is LGHNA, CDR2 YNFKEQ. With 0 bases removed from V and 3 bases from J, the gap between germline ends came to 4 bases. DNA for the CDR3: TGTGCCAGCAGCCAAGATTCGACAGATACGCAGTATTTT. Encoded protein: CASSQDSTDTQYF.

This clone was recorded once. The chain combines TRBV30 with TRBJ2-7; D is uncertain. Germline CDR1 and CDR2: GTSNPN and SVGIG (reference sequence). This CDR3 has 13 residues. Trimming stripped 1 base from V and 0 bases from J, with 7 bases between. CDR3 in DNA: TGTGCCTGGAGTGGTGGCGGCTCCTACGAGCAGTACTTC. This codes for CAWSGGGSYEQYF.

This chain connects TRBV6-6 to TRBJ2-2; perhaps TRBD2 as D (6 bases). Trimming cost V 4 bases and J 1 base, with 13 bases left between them. The CDR3 has 16 amino acids. Per germline, CDR1 MNHNY and CDR2 SVGAGI (reference sequence). The CDR3: CASSSGTSLNTGELFF. As DNA, the CDR3 is TGTGCCAGCAGTTCGGGGACTTCTTTGAACACCGGGGAGCTGTTTTTT.

The chain recombines TRBV6-5 with TRBJ2-5, with TRBD1 matching 10 bases. Judging by the DNA end, TRBJ2-7 fits better; the J call may be wrong. This CDR3 spans 14 amino acids. Germline assignment: CDR1 MNHEY and CDR2 SVGAGI. CDR3 bases: TGTGCCAGCAGTGTTCTCGGGACAGGGGACGAGCAGTACTTC. It codes for CASSVLGTGDEQYF.

The chain links TRBV27 to TRBJ2-5, with D perhaps matching TRBD1 (6 bases). The J call is in doubt because the DNA end fits TRBJ2-7 better. Germline V gene sequence: CDR1 MNHEY, CDR2 SMNVEV (reference sequence). The CDR3 is made up of 15 amino acids. The CDR3 DNA reads as TGTGCCAGCAGTTCGGACAGAGCTCGAAGCCACGAGCAGTACTTC. Its translation: CASSSDRARSHEQYF.

This chain connects TRBV4-3 to TRBJ1-2; TRBD1 might be the D (5 bases). The CDR3 extends over 16 amino acids. Germline CDR1 reads LGHNA; CDR2 reads YSLEER. Between the trimmed V and J ends, which lost 0 bases and 4 bases, there was a span of 15 bases. The CDR3 here is CASSQDLDQRGYGYTF. The CDR3 coding sequence is TGCGCCAGCAGCCAAGATCTAGATCAAAGGGGCTATGGCTACACCTTC.

The genes are TRBV5-1 and TRBJ2-3; 12 nucleotides line up with TRBD2. This CDR3 comprises 15 residues. The V and J ends lost 3 bases and 4 bases, in that order; junction bases with no gene match: 3. Per germline, CDR1 SGHRS and CDR2 YFSETQ. The CDR3: CASSSGLAGPDTQYF. Written as DNA, the CDR3 is TGCGCCAGCAGCTCCGGACTAGCGGGACCAGATACGCAGTATTTT.

This clone was recorded only once. The J gene is TRBJ1-4, the V gene TRBV27, with D tentatively TRBD1 (6 bases). V lost 2 bases to trimming and J lost 2 bases, with 18 bases between them. The CDR3 sequence is 18 residues long. Germline values: CDR1 MNHEY, CDR2 SMNVEV (reference sequence). The CDR3 loop reads CASSLIFPRGATNEKLFF. In DNA, the CDR3 is TGTGCCAGCAGTTTAATTTTCCCGCGGGGGGCGACTAATGAAAAACTGTTTTTT.

V gene TRBV6-4 combines with J gene TRBJ1-2; maybe TRBD1 (6 bases). This CDR3 is built from 17 residues. Trimming took off 10 bases at V and 6 bases at J, with 30 bases between the two ends. Germline lookup yields CDR1 MRHNA and CDR2 SNTAGT. CDR3 amino acids: CATQCYLDRSDWDGYTF. The DNA of the CDR3 is TGTGCCACTCAGTGTTATTTAGACAGGTCGGATTGGGATGGCTACACCTTC.

The chain links TRBV5-4 to TRBJ2-1; 15 bases match TRBD2. J gave up 6 bases and V 4 bases, and 2 bases lay outside the gene matches. The CDR3 consists of 15 residues. CDR1 and CDR2 from the germline V gene are SGHNT and YYREEE (reference sequence). The CDR3 coding sequence is TGTGCCAGCAGCCCGGGACTAGCGGGAGGCAATGAGCAGTTCTTC. This sequence encodes CASSPGLAGGNEQFF.

V is TRBV4-3 and J is TRBJ2-7, with 10 bases lining up with TRBD1. V trimming: 4 bases; J trimming: 3 bases; junction bases outside the gene matches: 3. The length of the CDR3 is 14 residues. Germline loops: CDR1 LGHNA, CDR2 YSLEER. The CDR3 sequence: CASSPGTGDYEQYF. The CDR3 DNA reads TGCGCCAGCAGCCCCGGGACAGGGGACTACGAGCAGTACTTC.

The CDR3 DNA sequence: TGTGCCAGTAGTATAGATCGGGTCGGTCAAGAGACCCAGTACTTC. Its translation: CASSIDRVGQETQYF. The chain has TRBV19 and TRBJ2-5; the D is unclear. Germline CDR1 reads LNHDA; CDR2 reads SQIVND (reference sequence). Trimming removed 0 bases from V and 2 bases from J, with 10 bases in between. The CDR3 extends over 15 amino acids.

This clone was picked up one time. This chain uses TRBV7-6 with TRBJ1-4; TRBD1 matches at 8 bases. V shed 4 bases and J 5 bases; nucleotides not matched to a gene: 3. The germline CDR1 and CDR2 sequences are SGHVS and FNYEAQ. The CDR3 contains 14 residues. The DNA of the CDR3 is TGTGCCAGCAGCTCGCAGGGGGCGAATGAAAAACTGTTTTTT. As protein: CASSSQGANEKLFF.

The genes are TRBV27 and TRBJ2-7, with 9 bases that match TRBD1. The CDR3 totals 15 residues. Germline assignment: CDR1 MNHEY and CDR2 SMNVEV (reference sequence). With V trimmed by 4 bases and J by 8 bases, 12 bases remained unmatched. CDR3 coding DNA: TGTGCCAGCAGTTCGGGACAGGGCCATCGGGCTAAGCAGTACTTC. Translation: CASSSGQGHRAKQYF.

The chain combines TRBV27 with TRBJ2-3; TRBD2 might be the D (6 bases). This CDR3 contains 15 residues. Trimming removed 8 bases at V and 2 bases at J, with 17 bases between. Germline assignment: CDR1 MNHEY and CDR2 SMNVEV (reference sequence). The CDR3 region has the DNA TGTGCCAGCCAGCAGGGTGCGGGGTTCACAGATACGCAGTATTTT. Amino acids: CASQQGAGFTDTQYF.

The chain uses TRBV6-1 and TRBJ1-1, with TRBD1 identical over 8 bases. Germline V gives CDR1 MNHNS, CDR2 SASEGT. CDR3 size: 14 residues. The junction had 7 bases not matched to a gene; V was cut back by 6 bases and J by 4 bases. The CDR3 DNA reads TGTGCCAGCAGATCCCGCCAGGGGGCCACTGAAGCTTTCTTT. Encoded protein: CASRSRQGATEAFF.

J is TRBJ2-7 and V is TRBV6-5; D may be TRBD1 (6 bases). The germline CDR1 and CDR2 sequences are MNHEY and SVGAGI. V lost 7 bases to trimming and J lost 8 bases, with 18 bases between them. The CDR3 consists of 13 residues. Written as DNA, the CDR3 is TGTGCCAGCATAAAATCACAGGGTGGGAAGCAGTACTTC. Protein sequence: CASIKSQGGKQYF.

The sample holds one count of this clone. This chain links TRBV18 with TRBJ1-1; 7 bases are a match to TRBD1. The length of the CDR3 is 14 residues. The V gene's germline CDR1 is KGHSH and CDR2 LQKENI. V lost 4 bases and J lost 2; bases outside the gene matches: 4. The CDR3 is CASSRDRTNTEAFF. As DNA, the CDR3 is TGTGCCAGCTCACGGGACAGAACCAACACTGAAGCTTTCTTT.

The chain joins TRBV19 to TRBJ1-2; D uncertain. The V end was cut by 4 bases, the J end by 0 bases, with 15 bases between. The CDR3 has 16 amino acids. Per the germline V gene, CDR1 is LNHDA and CDR2 is SQIVND (reference sequence). The CDR3 region has the DNA TGTGCCAGTAGTACCTGGACGGGAAAAGCTAACTATGGCTACACCTTC. This translates into CASSTWTGKANYGYTF.

This chain uses TRBV7-8 with TRBJ1-2; tentative D call: TRBD1 (5 bases). This CDR3 is built from 13 residues. Germline V lookup: CDR1 SGHVS, CDR2 FQNEAQ. The germline V and J ends were trimmed by 6 bases and 6 bases, with 14 bases remaining between them. Written as DNA, the CDR3 is TGTGCCAGCAGTTATCTGGGACTTCATGGCTACACCTTC. Amino acid sequence: CASSYLGLHGYTF.

This chain joins TRBV6-4 and TRBJ2-1, with TRBD2 matching 9 bases. From germline, CDR1 is MRHNA and CDR2 SNTAGT. This CDR3 is built from 15 residues. Trimming removed 3 bases from V and 7 bases from J; junction bases left unmatched: 7. The DNA for the CDR3 is TGTGCCAGCAGTGAAGGTAGCGGGAGTCGGAATGAGCAGTTCTTC. It encodes CASSEGSGSRNEQFF.

The rearrangement joins TRBV6-5 to TRBJ1-5; no clear D. The ends were cut back, 6 bases at V and 4 bases at J, with 10 bases in the middle. This CDR3 has 13 amino acids. Germline CDR1 is MNHEY and CDR2 is SVGAGI. DNA of the CDR3: TGTGCCAGCAGCCTATATGAAAATCAGCCCCAGCATTTT. Its protein product is CASSLYENQPQHF.

This clone was observed a handful of times. V gene TRBV6-5 combines with J gene TRBJ2-7, with 7 bases that match TRBD1. The V gene end was trimmed by 11 bases and the J gene end by 5 bases; junction bases not matched to a gene: 12. The CDR3 sequence is 13 residues long. Germline V CDR1 and CDR2: MNHEY, SVGAGI. Here the CDR3 DNA reads TGTGCCCAGAGGACAGGCCTCGTCCACGAGCAGTACTTC. It is translated as CAQRTGLVHEQYF.

This chain joins TRBV5-4 and TRBJ2-7; 8 nucleotides match TRBD2. Germline V lookup: CDR1 SGHNT, CDR2 YYREEE (reference sequence). The trim removed 0 bases at V and 6 bases at J, leaving 8 bases unmatched. This CDR3 has 15 amino acids. The CDR3 DNA follows: TGTGCCAGCAGCTTGGAGGCGGGAGGCCTTTCCGAGCAGTACTTC. This codes for CASSLEAGGLSEQYF. The entire variable domain, with the rest obtained from reference TRBV5-4 and TRBJ2-7, is as follows: ETGVTQSPTHLIKTRGQQVTLRCSSQSGHNTVSWYQQALGQGPQFIFQYYREEENGRGNFPPRFSGLQFPNYSSELNVNALELDDSALYLCASSLEAGGLSEQYFGPGTRLTVT.

This clone has only a few counts. The J gene is TRBJ1-1, the V gene TRBV5-8; tentative D call: TRBD1 (6 bases). Germline assignment: CDR1 SGHTS and CDR2 YDEGEE. V lost 3 bases to trimming and J lost 3 bases, with 21 bases between them. The length of the CDR3 is 17 residues. The CDR3 sequence: CASSSPRRGARHTEAFF. The CDR3 region has the DNA TGTGCCAGCAGCTCACCCCGGCGGGGGGCGCGTCACACTGAAGCTTTCTTT.

The chain carries TRBV6-1 and TRBJ1-2, with 7 bases identical to TRBD1. This CDR3 has 13 residues. V was clipped by 10 bases and J by 6 bases; unmatched bases: 11. Germline V gives CDR1 MNHNS, CDR2 SASEGT. The CDR3 loop reads CATPRSGTDGYTF. CDR3 DNA sequence: TGTGCCACTCCGCGTTCAGGGACAGATGGCTACACCTTC.